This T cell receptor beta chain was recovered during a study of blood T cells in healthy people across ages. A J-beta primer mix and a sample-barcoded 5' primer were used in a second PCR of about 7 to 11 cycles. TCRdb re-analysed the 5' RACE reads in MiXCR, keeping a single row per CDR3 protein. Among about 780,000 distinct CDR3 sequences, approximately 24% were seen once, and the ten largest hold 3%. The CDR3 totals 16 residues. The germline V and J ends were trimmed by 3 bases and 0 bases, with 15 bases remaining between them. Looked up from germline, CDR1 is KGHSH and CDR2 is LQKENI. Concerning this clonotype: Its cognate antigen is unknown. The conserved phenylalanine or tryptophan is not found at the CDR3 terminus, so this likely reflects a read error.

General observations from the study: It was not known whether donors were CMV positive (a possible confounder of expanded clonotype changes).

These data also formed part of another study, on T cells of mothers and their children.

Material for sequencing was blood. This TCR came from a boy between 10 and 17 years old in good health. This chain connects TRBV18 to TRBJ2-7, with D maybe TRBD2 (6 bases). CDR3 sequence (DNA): TGTGCCAGCTCACCCATGGGGGGTGGAAGCTCCTACGAGCAGTACTTA. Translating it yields CASSPMGGGSSYEQYL.